The sequence of this T cell receptor beta chain was determined in a study of cytomegalovirus exposure and HLA in healthy donors. This CDR3 has 13 residues. Looked up from germline, CDR1 is SGHDT and CDR2 is YYEEEE. V was pared by 0 bases and J by 8 bases, with 11 bases between. The PCR had 60 Vbeta and 13 Jbeta primers. Sequencing used immunoSEQ multiplex PCR; TCRdb keeps in-frame clones, though not all of them. Seen here are about 160,000 clones, approximately 80% observed once, and the top ten hold 1.5% to 2.5%. Study outcomes and limitations: CMV serostatus was the sole immune exposure data available. Confirmation was obtained in vitro that a few CMV-associated chains are specific for CMV antigens. Among donors in an Asian-associated ancestry cluster, a later analysis reportedly found fewer N-insertions than the roughly 700-donor mean. Reportedly, TCR beta sequences accurately predicted HLA-A and HLA-B alleles in most subjects.

Concerning this clone: Its cognate antigen is unknown.

Source material: PBMCs. This receptor was identified in a man aged 18-30 years in good health and CMV-seronegative. This chain links TRBV5-6 with TRBJ1-1; D ambiguous. The CDR3 is CASSLAAGREAFF. The CDR3, as DNA: TGTGCCAGCAGCTTGGCGGCGGGTCGGGAAGCTTTCTTT. The full variable domain, in which reference TRBV5-6 and TRBJ1-1 provide the parts outside the CDR3, is DAGVTQSPTHLIKTRGQQVTLRCSPKSGHDTVSWYQQALGQGPQFIFQYYEEEERQRGNFPDRFSGHQFPNYSSELNVNALLLGDSALYLCASSLAAGREAFFGQGTRLTVV.